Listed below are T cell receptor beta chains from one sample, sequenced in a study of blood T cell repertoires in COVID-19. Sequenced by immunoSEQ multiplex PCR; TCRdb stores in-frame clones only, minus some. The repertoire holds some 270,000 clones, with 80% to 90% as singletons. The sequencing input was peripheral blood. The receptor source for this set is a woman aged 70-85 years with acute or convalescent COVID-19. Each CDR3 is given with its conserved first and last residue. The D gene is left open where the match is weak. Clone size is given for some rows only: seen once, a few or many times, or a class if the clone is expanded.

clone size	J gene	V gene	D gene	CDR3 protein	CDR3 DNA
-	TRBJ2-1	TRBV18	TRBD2	CASSPTRSGGYNEQFF	TGTGCCAGCTCACCAACCCGTAGCGGGGGTTACAATGAGCAGTTCTTC
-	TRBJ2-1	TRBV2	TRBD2	CASRVIAGGPSEQFF	TGTGCCAGCAGAGTTATAGCGGGGGGGCCCAGTGAGCAGTTCTTC
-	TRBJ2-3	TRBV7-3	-	CASSSQGFTDTQYF	TGTGCCAGCAGCTCCCAGGGCTTCACAGATACGCAGTATTTT
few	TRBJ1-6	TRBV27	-	CASRWTADNSPLHF	TGTGCCAGCAGATGGACAGCAGATAATTCACCCCTCCACTTT
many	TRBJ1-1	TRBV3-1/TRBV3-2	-	CASSQGGNTEAFF	TGTGCCAGCAGCCAAGGCGGCAACACTGAAGCTTTCTTT
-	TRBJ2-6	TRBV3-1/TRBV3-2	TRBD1	CASSQAVQGARGANVLTF	TGTGCCAGCAGCCAAGCGGTACAGGGGGCGAGGGGGGCCAACGTCCTGACTTTC
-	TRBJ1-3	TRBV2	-	CASSEGILSGNTIYF	TGTGCCAGCAGTGAGGGCATACTCTCTGGAAACACCATATATTTT
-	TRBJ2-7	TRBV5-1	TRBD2	CASSPGLAGEQYF	TGCGCCAGCAGCCCCGGACTAGCCGGCGAGCAGTACTTC
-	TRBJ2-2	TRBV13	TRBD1	CASSGRDRGTGELFF	TGTGCCAGCAGCGGCCGGGACAGGGGCACCGGGGAGCTGTTTTTT
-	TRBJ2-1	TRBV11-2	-	CASSLSQNNEQFF	TGTGCCAGCAGCTTGTCACAGAACAATGAGCAGTTCTTC
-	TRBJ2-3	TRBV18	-	CAGSTRAEAQYF	TGTGCCGGTTCCACCCGGGCGGAGGCGCAGTATTTT
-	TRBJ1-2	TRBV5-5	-	CASSLEVLGVRYTF	TGTGCCAGCAGCTTGGAGGTCCTCGGGGTCCGGTACACCTTC
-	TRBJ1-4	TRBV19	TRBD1	CASSSDSGTGVEKLFF	TGTGCCAGTAGTAGTGACTCGGGGACAGGGGTTGAAAAACTGTTTTTT
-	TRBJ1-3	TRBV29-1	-	CSAGGGSGNTIYF	TGCAGCGCCGGGGGGGGCTCTGGAAACACCATATATTTT
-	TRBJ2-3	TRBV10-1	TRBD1	CASSDTGGTDTQYF	TGCGCCAGCAGTGACACAGGGGGCACAGATACGCAGTATTTT
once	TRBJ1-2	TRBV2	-	CASSASRFGGYTF	TGTGCCAGCAGTGCTAGTAGATTTGGTGGCTACACCTTC
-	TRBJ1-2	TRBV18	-	CASSTAGEGYGYTF	TGTGCCAGCTCCACAGCAGGGGAGGGCTATGGCTACACCTTC
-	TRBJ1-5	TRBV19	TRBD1	CASTRDRVAGEPQHF	TGTGCCAGTACCCGGGACAGGGTTGCCGGGGAGCCCCAGCATTTT
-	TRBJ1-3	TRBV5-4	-	CASRSTESGNTIYF	TGTGCCAGCAGGTCTACAGAGTCTGGAAACACCATATATTTT
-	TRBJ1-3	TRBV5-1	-	CASSSGSAFSGNTIYF	TGCGCCAGCAGCTCCGGTTCCGCCTTCTCTGGAAACACCATATATTTT
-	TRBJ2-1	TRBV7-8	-	CASSPRLEPYNEQFF	TGTGCCAGCAGCCCCCGACTTGAGCCCTACAATGAGCAGTTCTTC
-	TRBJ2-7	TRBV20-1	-	CSASSGIEQYF	TGCAGTGCTAGTTCGGGGATCGAGCAGTACTTC
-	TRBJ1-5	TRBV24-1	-	CATSDGVGQPQHF	TGTGCCACCAGTGACGGGGTAGGACAGCCCCAGCATTTT
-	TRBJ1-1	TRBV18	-	CASSPAGSNTEAFF	TGTGCCAGCTCTCCAGCAGGCAGTAACACTGAAGCTTTCTTT
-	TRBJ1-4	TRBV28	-	CASSYARSGPVTNEKLFF	TGTGCCAGCAGTTACGCACGCAGCGGGCCCGTGACTAATGAAAAACTGTTTTTT
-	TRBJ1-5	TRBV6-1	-	CASSEALLRDQPQHF	TGTGCCAGCAGTGAAGCCCTTCTGCGTGATCAGCCCCAGCATTTT
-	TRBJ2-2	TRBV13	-	CASSFGRAAGELFF	TGTGCCAGCAGCTTCGGCAGGGCGGCCGGGGAGCTGTTTTTT
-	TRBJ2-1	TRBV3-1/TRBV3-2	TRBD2	CASSPSGGRYNEQFF	TGTGCCAGCAGCCCCAGCGGGGGGCGATACAATGAGCAGTTCTTC
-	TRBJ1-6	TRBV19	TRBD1	CASSIGTGTLGLGHSPLHF	TGTGCCAGTAGTATAGGGACAGGGACGCTGGGGTTGGGGCATTCACCCCTCCACTTT
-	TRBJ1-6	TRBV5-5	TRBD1	CASGRTGDSPLHF	TGTGCCAGCGGGAGGACAGGAGATTCACCCCTCCACTTT
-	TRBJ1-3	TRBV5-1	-	CASSWGDVSSGNTIYF	TGCGCCAGCAGCTGGGGGGACGTTAGCTCTGGAAACACCATATATTTT
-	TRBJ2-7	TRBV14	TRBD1	CASSRPGQVYEQYF	TGTGCCAGCAGCCGTCCGGGACAGGTCTACGAGCAGTACTTC
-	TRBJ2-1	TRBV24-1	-	CATSDSGQHNEQFF	TGTGCCACCAGTGACAGTGGACAGCACAATGAGCAGTTCTTC
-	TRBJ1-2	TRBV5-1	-	CASSLGQKVYGYTF	TGCGCCAGCAGCTTGGGACAGAAAGTCTATGGCTACACCTTC
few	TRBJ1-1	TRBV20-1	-	CSARNTEAFF	TGCAGTGCTCGGAACACTGAAGCTTTCTTT
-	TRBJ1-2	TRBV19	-	CASRWQGHYTF	TGTGCCAGTAGATGGCAGGGGCACTACACCTTC
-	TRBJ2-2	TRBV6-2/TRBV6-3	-	CASSFYEVGFFGGELFF	TGTGCCAGCAGTTTTTACGAGGTCGGGTTCTTTGGCGGGGAGCTGTTTTTT
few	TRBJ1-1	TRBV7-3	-	CASSLTGAEGTEAFF	TGTGCCAGCAGCTTAACGGGCGCGGAGGGCACTGAAGCTTTCTTT
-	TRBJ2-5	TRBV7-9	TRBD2	CASSSSSGQETQYF	TGTGCCAGCAGCTCTTCTAGCGGTCAAGAGACCCAGTACTTC
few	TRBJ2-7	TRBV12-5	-	CASGSPPVTQYF	TGTGCTAGTGGCTCTCCCCCAGTGACTCAGTACTTC
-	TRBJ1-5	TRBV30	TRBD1	CACDRGMGQPQHF	TGTGCCTGTGACAGGGGGATGGGTCAGCCCCAGCATTTT
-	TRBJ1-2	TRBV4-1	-	CASSQVLSSYGYTF	TGCGCCAGCAGCCAAGTTCTAAGTAGCTATGGCTACACCTTC
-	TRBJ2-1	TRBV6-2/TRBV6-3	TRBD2	CASSYEGLAGGPGSYNEQFF	TGTGCCAGCAGTTACGAGGGACTAGCGGGGGGGCCGGGTTCCTACAATGAGCAGTTCTTC
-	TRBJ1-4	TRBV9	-	CASSVGRVGSNEKLFF	TGTGCCAGCAGCGTCGGCAGGGTTGGGTCTAATGAAAAACTGTTTTTT
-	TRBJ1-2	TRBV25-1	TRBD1	CASSRSGGSYGYTF	TGTGCCAGCTCTCGTTCAGGGGGAAGCTATGGCTACACCTTC
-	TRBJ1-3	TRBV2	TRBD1	CASSQGAASGNTIYF	TGTGCCAGCAGTCAGGGGGCGGCTTCTGGAAACACCATATATTTT
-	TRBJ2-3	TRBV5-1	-	CASSLESQGTQYF	TGCGCCAGCAGCTTGGAATCTCAGGGTACGCAGTATTTT
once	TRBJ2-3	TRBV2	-	CASTRGRTDTQYF	TGTGCCAGCACCCGGGGTCGGACAGATACGCAGTATTTT
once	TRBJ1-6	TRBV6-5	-	CATTEPYNSPLHF	TGTGCCACCACAGAGCCCTATAATTCACCCCTCCACTTT
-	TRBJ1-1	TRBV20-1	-	CSASPGHEAFF	TGCAGTGCTAGTCCGGGTCACGAAGCTTTCTTT
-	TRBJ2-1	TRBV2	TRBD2	CASYSGGYNEQFF	TGTGCCAGCTATAGCGGGGGCTACAATGAGCAGTTCTTC
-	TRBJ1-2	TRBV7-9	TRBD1	CASRPVGGQGAGGYTF	TGTGCCAGCCGACCCGTAGGAGGACAGGGGGCGGGAGGCTACACCTTC
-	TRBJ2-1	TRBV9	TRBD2	CASSSGGAYGEQFF	TGTGCCAGCAGTAGCGGGGGGGCGTATGGTGAGCAGTTCTTC
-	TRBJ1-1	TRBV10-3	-	CAISRRQVGRDTEAFF	TGTGCCATCAGTCGGAGACAAGTAGGGAGAGACACTGAAGCTTTCTTT
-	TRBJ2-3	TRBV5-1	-	CASSSDSSRVTQYF	TGCGCCAGCAGCTCGGACTCTTCGAGGGTTACGCAGTATTTT